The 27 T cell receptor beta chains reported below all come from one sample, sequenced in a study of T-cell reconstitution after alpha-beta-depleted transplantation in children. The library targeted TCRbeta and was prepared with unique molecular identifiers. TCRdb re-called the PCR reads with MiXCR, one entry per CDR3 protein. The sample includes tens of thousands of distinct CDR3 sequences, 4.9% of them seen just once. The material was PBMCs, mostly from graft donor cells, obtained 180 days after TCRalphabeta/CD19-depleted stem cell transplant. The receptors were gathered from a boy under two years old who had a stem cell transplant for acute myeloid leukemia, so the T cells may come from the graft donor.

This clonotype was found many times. CDR3 sequence reads: CSARDPVRGVLYEQYF. In DNA form, the CDR3 reads TGCAGTGCTAGAGACCCCGTGCGGGGGGTGCTCTACGAGCAGTACTTC. The chain carries TRBV20-1 and TRBJ2-7, with TRBD2 matching 8 bases. Germline loops: CDR1 DFQATT, CDR2 SNEGSKA (reference sequence). Trimming removed 0 bases from V and 3 bases from J; junction bases left unmatched: 10. The CDR3 runs to 16 residues.

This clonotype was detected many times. CDR3 loop: CASSVTDTQYF. CDR3 coding DNA: TGTGCCAGCAGCGTCACAGATACGCAGTATTTT. The chain carries TRBV11-2 and TRBJ2-3, with D unresolved. Trimming stripped 5 bases from V and 2 bases from J, with 2 bases between. CDR3 length: 11 residues. CDR1 and CDR2 from the germline V gene are SGHAT and FQNNGV.

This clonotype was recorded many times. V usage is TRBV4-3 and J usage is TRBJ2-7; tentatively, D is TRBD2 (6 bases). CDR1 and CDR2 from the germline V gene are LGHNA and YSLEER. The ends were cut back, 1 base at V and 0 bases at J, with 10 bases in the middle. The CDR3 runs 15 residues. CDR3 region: CASSQGGRTSYEQYF. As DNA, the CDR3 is TGCGCCAGCAGCCAAGGGGGGAGGACCTCCTACGAGCAGTACTTC.

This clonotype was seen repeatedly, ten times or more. The CDR3 DNA sequence: TGTGCCAGCAGTACCTCGATTTTGGGAGTCGCTTTAACCCAGTACTTC. Protein: CASSTSILGVALTQYF. The V gene is TRBV6-5, the J gene TRBJ2-5, with a possible D match to TRBD2 (5 bases). Germline CDR1 is MNHEY and CDR2 is SVGAGI. V was pared by 5 bases and J by 8 bases, with 24 bases between. The CDR3 totals 16 residues.

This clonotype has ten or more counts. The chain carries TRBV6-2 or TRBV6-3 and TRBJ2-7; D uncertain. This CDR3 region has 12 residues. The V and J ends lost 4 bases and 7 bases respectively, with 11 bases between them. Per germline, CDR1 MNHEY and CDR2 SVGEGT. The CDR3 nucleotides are TGTGCCAGCAGTTCGTCTACGAGAGAGCAGTACGTC. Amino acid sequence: CASSSSTREQYV.

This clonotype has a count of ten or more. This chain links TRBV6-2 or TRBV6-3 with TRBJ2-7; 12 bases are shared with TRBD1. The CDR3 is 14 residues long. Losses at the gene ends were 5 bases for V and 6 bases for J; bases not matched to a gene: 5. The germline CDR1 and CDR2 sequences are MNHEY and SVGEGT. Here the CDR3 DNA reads TGTGCCAGCAGTCACGGGACAGGGGGCGGCGAGCAGTACTTC. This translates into CASSHGTGGGEQYF.

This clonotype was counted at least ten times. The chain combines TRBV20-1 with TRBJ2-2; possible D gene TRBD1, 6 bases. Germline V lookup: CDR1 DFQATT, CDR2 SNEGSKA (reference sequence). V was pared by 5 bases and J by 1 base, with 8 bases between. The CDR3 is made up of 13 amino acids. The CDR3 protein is CSAPGQNTGELFF. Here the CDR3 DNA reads TGCAGTGCTCCGGGACAGAACACCGGGGAGCTGTTTTTT.

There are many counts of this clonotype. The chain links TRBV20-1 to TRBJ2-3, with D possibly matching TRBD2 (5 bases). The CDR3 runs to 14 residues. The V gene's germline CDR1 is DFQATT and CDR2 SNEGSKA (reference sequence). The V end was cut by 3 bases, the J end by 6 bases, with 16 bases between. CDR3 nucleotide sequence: TGCAGTGCTAGTGAGGGCCTCCCGCGGGATACGCAGTATTTT. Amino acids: CSASEGLPRDTQYF.

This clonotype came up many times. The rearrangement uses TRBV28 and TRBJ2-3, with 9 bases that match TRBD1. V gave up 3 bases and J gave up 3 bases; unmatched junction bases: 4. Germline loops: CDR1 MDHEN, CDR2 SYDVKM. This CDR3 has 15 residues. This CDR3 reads CASSFGDRVTDTQYF. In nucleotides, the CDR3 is TGTGCCAGCAGTTTCGGGGACAGGGTTACAGATACGCAGTATTTT.

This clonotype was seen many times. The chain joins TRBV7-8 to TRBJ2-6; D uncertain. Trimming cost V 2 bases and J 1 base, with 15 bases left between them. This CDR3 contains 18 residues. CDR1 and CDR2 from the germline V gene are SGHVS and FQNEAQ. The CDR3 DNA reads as TGTGCCAGCAGCTTATTCTCAGGAGTGAGGTCTGGGGCCAACGTCCTGACTTTC. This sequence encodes CASSLFSGVRSGANVLTF.

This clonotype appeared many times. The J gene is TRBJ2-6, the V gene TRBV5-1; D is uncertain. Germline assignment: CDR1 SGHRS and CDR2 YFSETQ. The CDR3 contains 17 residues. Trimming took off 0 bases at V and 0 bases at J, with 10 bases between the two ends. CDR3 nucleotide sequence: TGCGCCAGCAGCTTGGGACTTTTCCCCTCTGGGGCCAACGTCCTGACTTTC. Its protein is CASSLGLFPSGANVLTF.

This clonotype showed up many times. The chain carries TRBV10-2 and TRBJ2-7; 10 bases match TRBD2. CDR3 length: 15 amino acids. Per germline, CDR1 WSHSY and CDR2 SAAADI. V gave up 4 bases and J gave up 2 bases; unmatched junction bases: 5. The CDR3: CASSASGGRTYEQYF. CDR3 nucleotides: TGCGCCAGCAGTGCTAGCGGGGGCCGTACCTACGAGCAGTACTTC.

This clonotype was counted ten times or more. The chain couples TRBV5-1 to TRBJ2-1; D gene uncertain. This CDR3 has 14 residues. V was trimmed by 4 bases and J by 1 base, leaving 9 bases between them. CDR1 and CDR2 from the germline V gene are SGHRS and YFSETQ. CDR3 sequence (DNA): TGCGCCAGCAGCGCGTACCGGTCCTACAATGAGCAGTTCTTC. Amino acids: CASSAYRSYNEQFF.

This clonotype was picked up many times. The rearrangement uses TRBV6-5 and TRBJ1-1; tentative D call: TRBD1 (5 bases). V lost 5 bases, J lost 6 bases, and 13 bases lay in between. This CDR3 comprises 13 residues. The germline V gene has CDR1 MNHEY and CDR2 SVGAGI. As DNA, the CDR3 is TGTGCCAGCAGTACCAGGGATTCCGCTGAAGCTTTCTTT. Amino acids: CASSTRDSAEAFF.

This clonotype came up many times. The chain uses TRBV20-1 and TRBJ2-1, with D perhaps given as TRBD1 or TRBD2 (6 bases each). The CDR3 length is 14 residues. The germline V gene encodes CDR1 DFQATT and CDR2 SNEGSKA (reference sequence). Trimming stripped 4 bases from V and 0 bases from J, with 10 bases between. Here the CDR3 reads CSAIGGSSYNEQFF. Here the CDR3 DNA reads TGCAGTGCTATAGGGGGGAGCTCCTACAATGAGCAGTTCTTC.

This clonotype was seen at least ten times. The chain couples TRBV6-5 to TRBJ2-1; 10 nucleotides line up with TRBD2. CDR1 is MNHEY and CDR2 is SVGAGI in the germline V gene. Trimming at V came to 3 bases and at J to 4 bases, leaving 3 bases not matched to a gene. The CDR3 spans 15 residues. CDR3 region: CASSYAAGGYNEQFF. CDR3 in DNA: TGTGCCAGCAGTTATGCAGCGGGGGGGTACAATGAGCAGTTCTTC.

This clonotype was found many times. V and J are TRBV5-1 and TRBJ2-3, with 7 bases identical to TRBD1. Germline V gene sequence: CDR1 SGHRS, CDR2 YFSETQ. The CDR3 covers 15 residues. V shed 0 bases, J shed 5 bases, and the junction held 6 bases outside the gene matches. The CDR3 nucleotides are TGCGCCAGCAGCTTGGAAGGGGGCGCAGTAGATACGCAGTATTTT. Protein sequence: CASSLEGGAVDTQYF.

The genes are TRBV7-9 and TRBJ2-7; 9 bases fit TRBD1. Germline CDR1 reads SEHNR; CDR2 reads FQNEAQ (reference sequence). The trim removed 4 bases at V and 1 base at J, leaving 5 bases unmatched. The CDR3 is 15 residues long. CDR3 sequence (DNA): TGTGCCAGCAGCTCAGGGGACAGGGTTTCCTACGAGCAGTACTTC. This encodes CASSSGDRVSYEQYF.

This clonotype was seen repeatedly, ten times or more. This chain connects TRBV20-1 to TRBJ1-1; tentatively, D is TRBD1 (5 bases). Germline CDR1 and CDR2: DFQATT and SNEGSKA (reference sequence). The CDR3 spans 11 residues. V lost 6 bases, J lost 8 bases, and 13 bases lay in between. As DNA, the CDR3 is TGCAGTGCCAGGGATGGTCTCGAAGCTTTCTTT. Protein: CSARDGLEAFF.

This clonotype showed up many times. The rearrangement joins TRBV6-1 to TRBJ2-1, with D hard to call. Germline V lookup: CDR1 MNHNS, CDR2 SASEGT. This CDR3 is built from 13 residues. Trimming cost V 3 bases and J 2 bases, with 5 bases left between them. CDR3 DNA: TGTGCCAGCAGTGATGCCCCCTACAATGAGCAGTTCTTC. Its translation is CASSDAPYNEQFF.

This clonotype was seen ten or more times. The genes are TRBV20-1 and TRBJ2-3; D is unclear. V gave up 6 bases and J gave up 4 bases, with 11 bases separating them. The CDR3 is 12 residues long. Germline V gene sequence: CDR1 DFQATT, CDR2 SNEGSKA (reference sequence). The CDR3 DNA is TGCAGTGCCCCCAAAGGTGCAGATACGCAGTATTTT. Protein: CSAPKGADTQYF.

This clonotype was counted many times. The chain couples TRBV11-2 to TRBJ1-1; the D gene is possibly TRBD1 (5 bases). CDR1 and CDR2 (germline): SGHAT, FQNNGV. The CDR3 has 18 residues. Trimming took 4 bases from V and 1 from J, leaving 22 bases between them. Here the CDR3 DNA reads TGTGCCAGCAGCTCGACGGGATGGGCCAGGGCCACGAACACTGAAGCTTTCTTT. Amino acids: CASSSTGWARATNTEAFF.

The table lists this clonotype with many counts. The CDR3 loop reads CASSLTGHFTGELFF. The CDR3 DNA sequence: TGTGCCAGCAGCTTGACGGGACACTTCACCGGGGAGCTGTTTTTT. V and J are TRBV5-4 and TRBJ2-2; possible D gene TRBD1, 6 bases. CDR1 and CDR2 (germline): SGHNT, YYREEE (reference sequence). This CDR3 spans 15 amino acids. With 1 base removed from V and 4 bases from J, the gap between germline ends came to 11 bases.

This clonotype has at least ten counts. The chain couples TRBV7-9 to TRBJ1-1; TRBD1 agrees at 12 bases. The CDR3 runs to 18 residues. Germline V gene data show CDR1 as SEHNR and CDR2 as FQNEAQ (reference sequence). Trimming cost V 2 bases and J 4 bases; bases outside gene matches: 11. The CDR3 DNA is TGTGCCAGCAGCTTATTAGGCGGGACAGGGGGCGAGGGCACTGAAGCTTTCTTT. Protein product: CASSLLGGTGGEGTEAFF.

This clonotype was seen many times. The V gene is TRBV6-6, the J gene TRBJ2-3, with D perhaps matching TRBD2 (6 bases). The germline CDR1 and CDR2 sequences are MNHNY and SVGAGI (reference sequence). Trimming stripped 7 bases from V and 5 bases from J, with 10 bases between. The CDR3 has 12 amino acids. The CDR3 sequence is CASKYGGDTQYF. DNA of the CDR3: TGTGCCAGCAAGTACGGGGGAGATACGCAGTATTTT.

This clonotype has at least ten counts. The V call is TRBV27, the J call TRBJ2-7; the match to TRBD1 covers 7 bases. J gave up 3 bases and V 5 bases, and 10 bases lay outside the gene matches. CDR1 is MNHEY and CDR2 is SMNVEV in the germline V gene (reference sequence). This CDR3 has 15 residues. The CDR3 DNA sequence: TGTGCCAGCAGTCCAGTAGGACAGGCGAACTACGAGCAGTACTTC. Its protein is CASSPVGQANYEQYF.

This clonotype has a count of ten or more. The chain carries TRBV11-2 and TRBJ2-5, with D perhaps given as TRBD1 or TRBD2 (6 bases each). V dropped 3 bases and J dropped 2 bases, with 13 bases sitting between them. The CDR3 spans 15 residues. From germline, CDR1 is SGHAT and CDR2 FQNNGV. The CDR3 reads CASSLYGGAQETQYF. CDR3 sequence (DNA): TGTGCCAGCAGCTTGTACGGGGGCGCACAAGAGACCCAGTACTTC. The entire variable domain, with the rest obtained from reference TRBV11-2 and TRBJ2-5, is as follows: EAGVAQSPRYKIIEKRQSVAFWCNPISGHATLYWYQQILGQGPKLLIQFQNNGVVDDSQLPKDRFSAERLKGVDSTLKIQPAKLEDSAVYLCASSLYGGAQETQYFGPGTRLLVL.